The TCR beta chain described here comes from a study of cytomegalovirus exposure and HLA in healthy donors. The V gene's germline CDR1 is MNHEY and CDR2 SVGAGI. V was clipped by 5 bases and J by 3 bases; unmatched bases: 5. The CDR3 is 14 residues long. The method was immunoSEQ multiplex PCR; TCRdb's version includes in-frame clones alone and lacks a portion of them. The sample contains 200,000 or so clones, around four fifths of which appear only once. The chain links TRBV6-5 to TRBJ1-1, with 8 bases lining up with TRBD1. This sequence originates from a man younger than 35 in good health and CMV-seropositive. The sample comprised PBMCs. CDR3 DNA sequence: TGTGCCAGCAGTCAGGGACAGGACTACACTGAAGCTTTCTTT. This sequence encodes CASSQGQDYTEAFF.